This T cell receptor beta chain comes out of a study of monozygotic twins with cystic fibrosis. V shed 1 base and J shed 1 base, with 6 bases lying between them. CDR3 length: 15 amino acids. Per the germline V gene, CDR1 is SGHNT and CDR2 is YYREEE (reference sequence). Profiling relied on immunoSEQ multiplex PCR, and the TCRdb table lists in-frame clones only, not all of them. The profile shows fewer than 11,000 clones, 99% of them singletons. The sequencing input was blood. The chain is built from TRBV5-4 and TRBJ2-6, with D uncertain. This sequence originates from a young man with cystic fibrosis. The CDR3 DNA sequence: TGTGCCAGCAGCTTGTCCCCTTCTGGGGCCAACGTCCTGACTTTC. Translating gives CASSLSPSGANVLTF.